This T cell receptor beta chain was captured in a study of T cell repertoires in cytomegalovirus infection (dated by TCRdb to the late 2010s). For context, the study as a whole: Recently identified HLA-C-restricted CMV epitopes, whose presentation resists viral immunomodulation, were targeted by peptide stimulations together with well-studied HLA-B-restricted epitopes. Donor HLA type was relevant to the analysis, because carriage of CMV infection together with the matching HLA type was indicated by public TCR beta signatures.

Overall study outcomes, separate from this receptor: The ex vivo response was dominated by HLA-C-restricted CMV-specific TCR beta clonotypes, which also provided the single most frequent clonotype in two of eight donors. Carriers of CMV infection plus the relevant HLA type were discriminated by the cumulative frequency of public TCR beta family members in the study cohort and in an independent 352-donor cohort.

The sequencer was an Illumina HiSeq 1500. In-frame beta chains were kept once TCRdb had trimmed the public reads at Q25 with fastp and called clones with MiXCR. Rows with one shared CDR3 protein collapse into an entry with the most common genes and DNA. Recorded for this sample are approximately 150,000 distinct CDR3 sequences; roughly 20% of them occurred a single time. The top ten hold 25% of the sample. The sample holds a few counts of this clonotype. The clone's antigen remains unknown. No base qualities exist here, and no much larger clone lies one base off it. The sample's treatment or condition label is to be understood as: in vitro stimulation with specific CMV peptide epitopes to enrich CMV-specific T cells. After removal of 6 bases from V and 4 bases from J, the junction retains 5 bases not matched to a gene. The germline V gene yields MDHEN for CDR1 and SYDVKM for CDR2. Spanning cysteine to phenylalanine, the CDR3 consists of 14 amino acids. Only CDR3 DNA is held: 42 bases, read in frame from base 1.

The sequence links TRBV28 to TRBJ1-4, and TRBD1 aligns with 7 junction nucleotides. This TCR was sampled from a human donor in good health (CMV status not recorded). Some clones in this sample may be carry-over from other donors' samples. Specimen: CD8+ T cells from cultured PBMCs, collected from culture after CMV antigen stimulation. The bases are TGTGCCAGCAGGAGACAGGGTAGTAATGAAAAACTGTTTTTT. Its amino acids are CASRRQGSNEKLFF.